This T cell receptor beta chain is drawn from a study of T cell responses to AZD1222 COVID-19 vaccine. With regard to this clone: Its target is not known.

Data came from immunoSEQ multiplex PCR; TCRdb stores just in-frame clones and leaves some out. The sample yields 90,000 to 100,000 clones, roughly 87% seen once. Study-wide findings and caveats: In a largely white British group with more females than males, clonal diversity was possibly underestimated. Seropositivity was recorded at baseline in only 6 or 7 AZD1222 recipients. At 160-218 and 743-854, vaccine-associated CD4 TCRs were dominant, and they spanned spike.

The source material was peripheral blood, sampled on day 0 of AZD1222 vaccination. This clonotype originated in an adult in good health.

This chain's CDR3 is CASSWTSGRALNEQFF. The CDR3 nucleotides read TGTGCCAGCAGCTGGACTAGCGGGAGGGCTTTAAATGAGCAGTTCTTC. The rearrangement links TRBV5-4 to TRBJ2-1; 15 positions match TRBD2. The CDR3 covers 16 residues. The germline V gene encodes CDR1 SGHNT and CDR2 YYREEE (reference sequence). V lost 3 bases, J lost 7 bases, and 5 bases stayed unmatched.